A selection of T cell receptor beta chains follows, all from one sample in a study of a mutant IDH1 vaccine in newly diagnosed glioma. Profiled with immunoSEQ multiplex PCR; TCRdb holds only in-frame clones, not every one. Among 73,000 or so clones listed, about four fifths were seen once. For these receptors, no antigen is known. This sample comprised PBMCs, obtained from a glioma patient whose treatment included an IDH1 peptide vaccine. Source of these receptors: a man aged 18-30 years with glioma. CDR3s include the opening cysteine and the closing phenylalanine or tryptophan. The order of the fields is V gene, D gene, J gene, clone size, CDR3 protein, CDR3 DNA. The D gene is left open where the match is weak. Size is omitted from some rows. Given values are once, few, many or a class for expanded clones.

v_call: TRBV4-2
d_call: NA
j_call: TRBJ1-3
clone_size: NA
cdr3_aa: CASSHDTLGNTIYF
cdr3_nt: TGTGCCAGCAGCCATGATACCCTTGGAAACACCATATATTTT

v_call: TRBV6-5
d_call: NA
j_call: TRBJ2-1
clone_size: NA
cdr3_aa: CASNNDSSYNEQFF
cdr3_nt: TGTGCCAGCAACAACGATTCCTCCTACAATGAGCAGTTCTTC

v_call: TRBV27
d_call: TRBD1
j_call: TRBJ1-4
clone_size: NA
cdr3_aa: CASSPRVQGGATNEKLFF
cdr3_nt: TGTGCCAGCAGCCCCAGGGTCCAGGGGGGGGCAACTAATGAAAAACTGTTTTTT

v_call: TRBV18
d_call: TRBD1
j_call: TRBJ2-7
clone_size: NA
cdr3_aa: CASSKDRGWPYEQYF
cdr3_nt: TGTGCCAGCTCAAAAGACAGGGGGTGGCCCTACGAGCAGTACTTC

v_call: TRBV13
d_call: NA
j_call: TRBJ1-1
clone_size: NA
cdr3_aa: CASSTTPMTEAFF
cdr3_nt: TGTGCCAGCAGTACAACCCCGATGACTGAAGCTTTCTTT

v_call: TRBV7-2
d_call: TRBD1
j_call: TRBJ1-5
clone_size: NA
cdr3_aa: CASSRTGINWPQHF
cdr3_nt: TGTGCCAGCAGCCGGACAGGTATAAACTGGCCCCAGCATTTT

v_call: TRBV7-2
d_call: NA
j_call: TRBJ2-1
clone_size: NA
cdr3_aa: CASSPQSLAGNEQFF
cdr3_nt: TGTGCCAGCAGCCCCCAGAGCCTAGCAGGCAATGAGCAGTTCTTC

v_call: TRBV19
d_call: NA
j_call: TRBJ2-7
clone_size: NA
cdr3_aa: CASSMTRGYEQYF
cdr3_nt: TGTGCCAGTAGTATGACTAGAGGCTACGAGCAGTACTTC

v_call: TRBV15
d_call: NA
j_call: TRBJ2-7
clone_size: NA
cdr3_aa: CATSRLQTVSSYEQYF
cdr3_nt: TGTGCCACCAGCAGGTTACAGACGGTTAGCTCCTACGAGCAGTACTTC

v_call: TRBV7-9
d_call: TRBD1
j_call: TRBJ2-7
clone_size: once
cdr3_aa: CASSSGTDHEQYF
cdr3_nt: TGTGCCAGCAGCTCCGGGACAGACCACGAGCAGTACTTC

v_call: TRBV27
d_call: NA
j_call: TRBJ1-1
clone_size: NA
cdr3_aa: CASSPSLLGVKAEAFF
cdr3_nt: TGTGCCAGCAGTCCGTCCCTCCTAGGGGTAAAGGCTGAAGCTTTCTTT

v_call: TRBV9
d_call: TRBD2
j_call: TRBJ2-5
clone_size: NA
cdr3_aa: CASSSGPAGAQYF
cdr3_nt: TGTGCCAGCAGCTCTGGACCGGCGGGGGCCCAGTACTTC

v_call: TRBV9
d_call: NA
j_call: TRBJ2-1
clone_size: NA
cdr3_aa: CASSVGTPGDEQFF
cdr3_nt: TGTGCCAGCAGCGTAGGAACCCCCGGGGATGAGCAGTTCTTC

v_call: TRBV30
d_call: NA
j_call: TRBJ1-1
clone_size: few
cdr3_aa: CAWSNYGKRAFF
cdr3_nt: TGTGCCTGGAGTAACTATGGGAAGAGGGCTTTCTTT

v_call: TRBV6-6
d_call: NA
j_call: TRBJ2-2
clone_size: NA
cdr3_aa: CASSPARRTNTGELFF
cdr3_nt: TGTGCCAGCAGTCCGGCTCGACGAACGAACACCGGGGAGCTGTTTTTT

v_call: TRBV7-8
d_call: TRBD1
j_call: TRBJ2-2
clone_size: NA
cdr3_aa: CASSLSGTGTGELFF
cdr3_nt: TGTGCCAGCAGCTTGAGTGGGACAGGGACCGGGGAGCTGTTTTTT

v_call: TRBV6-5
d_call: NA
j_call: TRBJ2-6
clone_size: NA
cdr3_aa: CASSPPGIGANVLTF
cdr3_nt: TGTGCCAGCAGCCCCCCGGGTATCGGGGCCAACGTCCTGACTTTC

v_call: TRBV6-6
d_call: TRBD1
j_call: TRBJ2-1
clone_size: NA
cdr3_aa: CASSPGTGPGNEQFF
cdr3_nt: TGTGCCAGCAGTCCAGGGACAGGGCCGGGGAATGAGCAGTTCTTC

v_call: TRBV7-9
d_call: NA
j_call: TRBJ1-1
clone_size: NA
cdr3_aa: CASSPGRGGAFF
cdr3_nt: TGTGCCAGCAGCCCAGGGCGCGGGGGGGCTTTCTTT

v_call: TRBV5-5
d_call: NA
j_call: TRBJ1-2
clone_size: few
cdr3_aa: CASSTANYGYTF
cdr3_nt: TGTGCCAGCAGTACAGCTAACTATGGCTACACCTTC

v_call: TRBV5-4
d_call: TRBD1
j_call: TRBJ2-3
clone_size: NA
cdr3_aa: CASNEDRASTDTQYF
cdr3_nt: TGTGCCAGCAACGAGGACAGGGCCAGCACAGATACGCAGTATTTT

v_call: TRBV6-5
d_call: NA
j_call: TRBJ1-5
clone_size: NA
cdr3_aa: CASKGRVNSNQPQHF
cdr3_nt: TGTGCCAGCAAGGGCAGGGTCAATAGCAATCAGCCCCAGCATTTT

v_call: TRBV4-3
d_call: NA
j_call: TRBJ1-2
clone_size: NA
cdr3_aa: CASSPRMGGLVDGYTF
cdr3_nt: TGCGCCAGCAGCCCACGGATGGGGGGGTTGGTAGATGGCTACACCTTC

v_call: TRBV7-3
d_call: TRBD2
j_call: TRBJ2-3
clone_size: once
cdr3_aa: CASSPTSGLRVRGPSDTQYF
cdr3_nt: TGTGCCAGCAGTCCCACTAGCGGGTTGCGGGTAAGGGGGCCATCCGATACGCAGTATTTT

v_call: TRBV6-5
d_call: NA
j_call: TRBJ1-4
clone_size: NA
cdr3_aa: CASSSGLNEKLFF
cdr3_nt: TGTGCCAGCAGTTCAGGGCTCAATGAAAAACTGTTTTTT

v_call: TRBV5-8
d_call: NA
j_call: TRBJ1-4
clone_size: NA
cdr3_aa: CASSLGQGSEKLFF
cdr3_nt: TGTGCCAGCAGCTTGGGCCAGGGGAGTGAAAAACTGTTTTTT

v_call: TRBV5-1
d_call: TRBD1
j_call: TRBJ1-5
clone_size: NA
cdr3_aa: CASSEGTGVSNQPQHF
cdr3_nt: TGCGCCAGCAGCGAAGGGACAGGGGTCAGCAATCAGCCCCAGCATTTT

v_call: TRBV4-3
d_call: NA
j_call: TRBJ1-5
clone_size: medium-sized
cdr3_aa: CASSQEDSRNQPQHF
cdr3_nt: TGCGCCAGCAGCCAAGAGGACAGCCGCAATCAGCCCCAGCATTTT

v_call: TRBV6-5
d_call: NA
j_call: TRBJ2-5
clone_size: NA
cdr3_aa: CASSYTAYQETQYF
cdr3_nt: TGTGCCAGCAGTTATACAGCGTACCAAGAGACCCAGTACTTC

v_call: TRBV27
d_call: NA
j_call: TRBJ1-1
clone_size: few
cdr3_aa: CASSLISPVMNTEAFF
cdr3_nt: TGTGCCAGCAGCCTCATTTCCCCAGTCATGAACACTGAAGCTTTCTTT

v_call: TRBV30
d_call: TRBD1
j_call: TRBJ2-7
clone_size: NA
cdr3_aa: CAWRKTGGGHEQYF
cdr3_nt: TGTGCCTGGAGGAAGACAGGGGGGGGCCACGAGCAGTACTTC

v_call: TRBV6-1
d_call: NA
j_call: TRBJ2-7
clone_size: NA
cdr3_aa: CASSGRGAGAQHYYEQYF
cdr3_nt: TGTGCCAGCAGTGGCCGCGGGGCGGGGGCCCAACACTACTACGAGCAGTACTTC

v_call: TRBV7-8
d_call: TRBD1
j_call: TRBJ1-2
clone_size: few
cdr3_aa: CASSSRTGTGSYGYTF
cdr3_nt: TGTGCCAGCAGCTCCCGGACAGGGACGGGAAGCTATGGCTACACCTTC

v_call: TRBV6-6
d_call: NA
j_call: TRBJ2-7
clone_size: NA
cdr3_aa: CASSLQRTAYEQYF
cdr3_nt: TGTGCCAGCAGTTTACAAAGGACCGCTTACGAGCAGTACTTC

v_call: TRBV14
d_call: NA
j_call: TRBJ1-1
clone_size: once
cdr3_aa: CASRRTSGTEAFF
cdr3_nt: TGTGCCAGCAGGAGGACCTCGGGCACTGAAGCTTTCTTT

v_call: TRBV7-9
d_call: NA
j_call: TRBJ2-5
clone_size: NA
cdr3_aa: CASSWGGQETQYF
cdr3_nt: TGTGCCAGCAGCTGGGGCGGCCAAGAGACCCAGTACTTC

v_call: TRBV4-3
d_call: NA
j_call: TRBJ1-1
clone_size: NA
cdr3_aa: CASSPGQGRLGTEAFF
cdr3_nt: TGCGCCAGCAGCCCGGGGCAGGGGCGGCTTGGCACTGAAGCTTTCTTT

v_call: TRBV6-5
d_call: NA
j_call: TRBJ1-3
clone_size: NA
cdr3_aa: CASTSSGNTIYF
cdr3_nt: TGTGCCAGCACTAGCTCTGGAAACACCATATATTTT

v_call: TRBV25-1
d_call: NA
j_call: TRBJ2-2
clone_size: NA
cdr3_aa: CASTGGGGLITGELFF
cdr3_nt: TGTGCCAGCACCGGAGGGGGAGGACTAATCACCGGGGAGCTGTTTTTT

v_call: TRBV18
d_call: NA
j_call: TRBJ2-7
clone_size: NA
cdr3_aa: CASSPTTDGEQYF
cdr3_nt: TGTGCCAGCTCACCAACCACCGACGGAGAGCAGTACTTC

v_call: TRBV6-4
d_call: NA
j_call: TRBJ1-2
clone_size: NA
cdr3_aa: CASREGGTGGYGYTF
cdr3_nt: TGTGCCAGCCGAGAAGGTGGGACGGGCGGATATGGCTACACCTTC

v_call: TRBV13
d_call: NA
j_call: TRBJ1-1
clone_size: NA
cdr3_aa: CASTPEIGTEAFF
cdr3_nt: TGTGCCAGCACCCCTGAGATCGGCACTGAAGCTTTCTTT

v_call: TRBV2
d_call: NA
j_call: TRBJ2-2
clone_size: NA
cdr3_aa: CASSSAGAGTGELFF
cdr3_nt: TGTGCCAGCAGTTCAGCGGGCGCGGGCACCGGGGAGCTGTTTTTT

v_call: TRBV6-4
d_call: NA
j_call: TRBJ2-2
clone_size: NA
cdr3_aa: CASSDLFNTGELFF
cdr3_nt: TGTGCCAGCAGTGATCTGTTTAACACCGGGGAGCTGTTTTTT

v_call: TRBV4-2
d_call: NA
j_call: TRBJ2-7
clone_size: NA
cdr3_aa: CASSQAMGSSYEQYF
cdr3_nt: TGTGCCAGCAGCCAAGCTATGGGGTCTAGCTACGAGCAGTACTTC

v_call: TRBV7-9
d_call: TRBD1
j_call: TRBJ1-2
clone_size: NA
cdr3_aa: CASSQEDGTVLGYTF
cdr3_nt: TGCGCCAGCAGCCAAGAGGACGGGACAGTACTCGGCTACACCTTC

v_call: TRBV27
d_call: NA
j_call: TRBJ1-4
clone_size: NA
cdr3_aa: CASSPFGQGNEKLFF
cdr3_nt: TGTGCCAGCAGCCCGTTCGGGCAGGGTAATGAAAAACTGTTTTTT

v_call: TRBV27
d_call: NA
j_call: TRBJ2-7
clone_size: NA
cdr3_aa: CASSLAGFDEQYF
cdr3_nt: TGTGCCAGCAGTTTAGCAGGGTTCGACGAGCAGTACTTC

v_call: TRBV6-5
d_call: NA
j_call: TRBJ2-6
clone_size: NA
cdr3_aa: CASRQYASGANVLTF
cdr3_nt: TGTGCCAGCAGGCAATACGCTTCTGGGGCCAACGTCCTGACTTTC